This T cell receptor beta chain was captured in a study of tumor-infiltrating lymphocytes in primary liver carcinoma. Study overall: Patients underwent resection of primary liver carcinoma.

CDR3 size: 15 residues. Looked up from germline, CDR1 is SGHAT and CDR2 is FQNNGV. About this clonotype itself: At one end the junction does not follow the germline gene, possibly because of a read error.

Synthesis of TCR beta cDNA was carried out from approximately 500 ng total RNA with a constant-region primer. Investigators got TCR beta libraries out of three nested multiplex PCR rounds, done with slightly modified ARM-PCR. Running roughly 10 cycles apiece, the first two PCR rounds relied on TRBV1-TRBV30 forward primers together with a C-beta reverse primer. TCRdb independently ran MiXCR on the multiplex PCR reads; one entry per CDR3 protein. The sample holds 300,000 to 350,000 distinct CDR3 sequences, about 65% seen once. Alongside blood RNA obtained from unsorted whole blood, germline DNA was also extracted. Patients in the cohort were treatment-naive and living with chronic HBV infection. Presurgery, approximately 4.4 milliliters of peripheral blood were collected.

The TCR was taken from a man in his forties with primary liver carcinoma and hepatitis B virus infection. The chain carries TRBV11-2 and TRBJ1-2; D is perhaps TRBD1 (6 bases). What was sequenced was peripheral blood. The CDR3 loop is CASCLIQTGSYGYTF. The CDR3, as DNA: TGTGCCAGCTGCTTAATCCAAACAGGGAGCTATGGCTACACCTTC.